This record concerns one TCR beta chain sequence. In the original workflow: Nucleated cell number was recorded as an estimate derived from reference gene primer amplification. Measured with immunoSEQ multiplex PCR; TCRdb has only the in-frame clones, and not every one. Clone size and V and J calls were adopted from that table, with D and trimming inferred from the DNA. Here the sample spans about 120,000 clones, 88% being singletons. The record originates from a study of blood T cell repertoires in COVID-19. Germline V gives CDR1 LGHDT, CDR2 YNNKEL (reference sequence). Trimming took 5 bases from V and 7 from J; bases not matched to a gene: 13. The CDR3 is 15 residues long.

The sample consisted of peripheral blood. The sequence was obtained from a woman of 80 years or more with acute or convalescent COVID-19. The rearrangement joins TRBV3-1 (or the pseudogene TRBV3-2) to TRBJ2-7; 8 nucleotides agree with TRBD1. The DNA for the CDR3 is TGTGCCAGCAGCTATCGACAGGGGCCTACTAATGAGCAGTACTTC. Amino acids: CASSYRQGPTNEQYF.